This entry describes one T cell receptor beta chain. Sorting based on CD45RO/CCR7/CD25/CD127/CD95/CD27 separated CD4+ naive, central memory, regulatory and stem cell-like memory cells. The sample originates from a study of beta chain features in type 1 diabetes. Reverse transcription of all isolated RNA meant that expressed TCRB transcripts were sequenced. The method was immunoSEQ multiplex PCR; TCRdb's version includes in-frame clones alone and lacks a portion of them. The sample has 850,000 to 900,000 clones; about a sixth are singletons. Germline V gene sequence: CDR1 LNHNV, CDR2 YYDKDF (reference sequence). The CDR3 has 15 residues. Unmatched junction bases numbered 3, after V lost 0 bases and J lost 3 bases.

The sample comprised naive CD4+ T cells from blood. This sequence originates from a woman younger than 30 in good health. V is TRBV15 and J is TRBJ1-2, with TRBD1 matching 8 bases. CDR3 nucleotide sequence: TGTGCCACCAGCAGAGACGACAGGGGCTACTATGGCTACACCTTC. As protein: CATSRDDRGYYGYTF.